These 8 T cell receptor beta chains were sequenced from one sample in a study of blood T cell repertoires in COVID-19 (dated by TCRdb to 2018 to 2021). Libraries were prepared through the immunoSEQ multiplex PCR assay. TCRdb limited this immuneACCESS table to in-frame rearrangements with V and J called. A share of clones is missing; checked studies link under half to unresolved V genes, and the rest is unexplained. The sample table lists about 210,000 clones, 80% of them with a count of one. The ten largest clones take up 7.2% of the sample. The material sequenced was peripheral blood. These receptors all stem from a woman between 65 and 79 years old with acute or convalescent COVID-19.

This rearrangement joins TRBV19 to TRBJ2-7; 10 nucleotides match TRBD1. V dropped 4 bases and J dropped 0; count of bases not matched to a gene: 6. The CDR3 length is 16 residues. Germline CDR1 LNHDA, CDR2 SQIVND (reference sequence). The CDR3 spells CASSRQGANPSYEQYF. CDR3 bases: TGTGCCAGTAGTAGACAGGGGGCCAACCCCTCCTACGAGCAGTACTTC.

This clone was picked up one time. The chain joins TRBV29-1 to TRBJ1-2; D is perhaps TRBD1 (5 bases). The CDR3 spans 15 residues. The V gene's germline CDR1 is SQVTM and CDR2 ANQGSEA. Trimming cost V 6 bases and J 2 bases, with 19 bases left between them. The CDR3 DNA is TGCAGCGTCCACGTTGCAGGGTACGGGAACTATGGCTACACCTTC. This codes for CSVHVAGYGNYGYTF.

The CDR3 region is CASSQVRASYEQYF. The CDR3 DNA is TGCGCCAGCAGCCAAGTCAGGGCCTCCTACGAGCAGTACTTC. The gene calls are TRBV4-3 and TRBJ2-7, with D possibly matching TRBD1 (5 bases). Germline assignment: CDR1 LGHNA and CDR2 YSLEER. V was clipped by 1 base and J by 0 bases, with 7 bases between them. There are 14 residues in the CDR3.

The genes are TRBV2 and TRBJ1-5; D is unresolved. Germline CDR1 and CDR2: SNHLY and FYNNEI. V was clipped by 10 bases and J by 0 bases, with 10 bases between them. There are 13 residues in the CDR3. The CDR3 spells CAIGRDSNQPQHF. The CDR3 nucleotides are TGTGCCATAGGACGGGATAGCAATCAGCCCCAGCATTTT.

The V and J genes are TRBV7-9 and TRBJ2-7; D is perhaps TRBD2 (6 bases). The CDR3 runs 15 residues. V lost 6 bases and J lost 6, with 21 bases in between. CDR1 SEHNR and CDR2 FQNEAQ come from the germline V gene (reference sequence). CDR3 DNA sequence: TGTGCCAGCAGACCGTGGACCGTGGAGGGTGGCGAGCAGTACTTC. This codes for CASRPWTVEGGEQYF.

The V call is TRBV5-1, the J call TRBJ1-1; D remains ambiguous. The germline CDR1 and CDR2 sequences are SGHRS and YFSETQ. CDR3 size: 15 residues. With 7 bases removed from V and 5 bases from J, the gap between germline ends came to 21 bases. CDR3 sequence (DNA): TGCGCCAGCGAACCGGGATTAGGTTCTGGGACTGAAGCTTTCTTT. Amino acid sequence: CASEPGLGSGTEAFF. Variable domain in full (rest from reference TRBV5-1 and TRBJ1-1): KAGVTQTPRYLIKTRGQQVTLSCSPISGHRSVSWYQQTPGQGLQFLFEYFSETQRNKGNFPGRFSGRQFSNSRSEMNVSTLELGDSALYLCASEPGLGSGTEAFFGQGTRLTVV.

This clone was recorded a few times. This chain uses TRBV5-6 with TRBJ2-7, with 7 bases fitting TRBD1. This CDR3 has 14 amino acids. Germline CDR1 reads SGHDT; CDR2 reads YYEEEE. V dropped 3 bases and J dropped 8; count of bases not matched to a gene: 11. CDR3 amino acids: CASSSKSTGPQQYF. The DNA of the CDR3 is TGTGCCAGCAGCTCAAAGTCGACAGGGCCCCAGCAGTACTTC.

This clone appeared a single time. The chain recombines TRBV12-5 with TRBJ2-5, with D perhaps TRBD1 (6 bases). The CDR3 is 14 amino acids. CDR1 and CDR2 (germline): LGHNT, FRNRAP. Trimming left V 6 bases short and J 5 bases short, with 16 bases between. The CDR3 sequence is CASGKQGRMETQYF. In DNA form, the CDR3 reads TGTGCTAGTGGCAAGCAGGGGAGAATGGAGACCCAGTACTTC.